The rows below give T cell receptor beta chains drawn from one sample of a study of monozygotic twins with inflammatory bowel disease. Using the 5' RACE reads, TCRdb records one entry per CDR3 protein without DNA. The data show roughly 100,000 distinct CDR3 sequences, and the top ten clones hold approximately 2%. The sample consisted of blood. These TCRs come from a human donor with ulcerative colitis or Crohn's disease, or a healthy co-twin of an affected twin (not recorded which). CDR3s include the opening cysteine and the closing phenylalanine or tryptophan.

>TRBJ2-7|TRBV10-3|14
CASDSPGQGREQYF
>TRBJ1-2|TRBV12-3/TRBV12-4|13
CASSLALGYGYTF
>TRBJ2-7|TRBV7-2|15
CASSLGSGSSYEQYF
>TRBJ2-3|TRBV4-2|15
CASSQTLGLTDTQYF
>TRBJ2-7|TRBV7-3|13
CASSQGPRREQYF
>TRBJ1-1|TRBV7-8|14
CASSLGLWNTEAFF
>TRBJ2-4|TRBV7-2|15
CASSLEGPAKNIQYF
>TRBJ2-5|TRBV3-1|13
CASSHLIQETQYF
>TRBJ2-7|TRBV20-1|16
CSARDSAGTFNYEQYF
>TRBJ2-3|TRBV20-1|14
CSAYTSGSTDTQYF